This T cell receptor beta chain was recorded in a study of Tregs in tolerant kidney transplant recipients. Regarding the study as a whole: Nucleotide sequences could not be compared across some patients' samples due to primer changes. The most relevant donor-specific Treg TCRbeta repertoire apparently came from expansion with activated donor B cells. Antigen-driven expansion was suggested because donor-specific Tregs expanded more than all Tregs in tolerant patients.

CD4+CD25+CD127- Tregs, CD4+CD25- non-Tregs, CD4 and CD8 cells were sorted. Points on this clone: Its antigen is as yet unknown.

The CDR3 contains 15 residues. The V end was cut by 0 bases, the J end by 3 bases, with 14 bases between. Germline values: CDR1 GTSNPN, CDR2 SVGIG (reference sequence). Data came from immunoSEQ multiplex PCR; TCRdb stores just in-frame clones and leaves some out. The table shows 90,000 to 120,000 clones, with around 87% occurring only once. This chain uses TRBV30 with TRBJ2-5; D is unclear. The TCR comes from a human donor who received a combined kidney and bone marrow transplant. The material sequenced was CD4+ T cells from blood, taken before the transplant. The CDR3 region has the DNA TGTGCCTGGAGTGTACTTCGGCGGAACAAAGAGACCCAGTACTTC. Protein: CAWSVLRRNKETQYF.